The T cell receptor beta chain under discussion was sequenced for a study of CXCR3-negative and CXCR3-positive naive CD8 T cells. Study-wide findings and caveats: CXCR3-negative and CXCR3-positive naive cells shared comparable TRBV-TRBJ usage, but memory cells did not.

UMI-tagged TRB cDNA libraries were built via 5' RACE. For each CDR3 protein, TCRdb gives one entry from its re-call of the 5' RACE reads, without DNA. Its listing shows fewer than 55,000 distinct CDR3 sequences. Every CD8+ T cell subset underwent triplicate sorting at some 300,000 cells apiece. Identification of naive CD8+ T cells rested on CD45RO-CCR7+CD27+CD95- status. Remarks on this clonotype: Its antigen remains unknown.

The source of this sequence is a human donor in good health. Some clones in this sample may be carry-over from other donors' samples. The sample taken for sequencing was naive CXCR3- CD8+ T cells from blood. Subset described: CD45RO-CCR7+CD27+CD95- naive CD8+ T cells lacking CXCR3 (TNR3-).

The CDR3 region is CASSHQQGELETQYF. V usage is TRBV7-9 and J usage is TRBJ2-5; TCRdb reports TRBD1, a call that lacks DNA to check it against. The germline V gene encodes CDR1 SEHNR and CDR2 FQNEAQ (reference sequence). The CDR3 sequence is 15 residues long. The full variable domain, its missing parts supplied by reference TRBV7-9 and TRBJ2-5, is DTGVSQNPRHKITKRGQNVTFRCDPISEHNRLYWYRQTLGQGPEFLTYFQNEAQLEKSRLLSDRFSAERPKGSFSTLEIQRTEQGDSAMYLCASSHQQGELETQYFGPGTRLLVL.